This passage covers 27 T cell receptor beta chains from one sample sequenced in a study of blood T cell repertoires in COVID-19 (dated by TCRdb to about 2020). The library was prepared using the immunoSEQ multiplex PCR assay. As stored in TCRdb, this immuneACCESS dataset retains in-frame rearrangements with V and J assigned. A fraction of the clones does not appear; measured against another copy, unresolved V genes explain less than half of the discrepancy, and the remainder lacks a known reason. This sample holds more than 70,000 clones; approximately 86% were observed only once. Of the sample, about 17% falls within the top ten clones. Sequencing was done on a sample of peripheral blood. These TCRs come from a woman of 80 years or more with acute or convalescent COVID-19.

The chain employs TRBV18 and TRBJ2-7; possible D gene TRBD1, 6 bases. The V gene lost 4 bases and the J gene lost 4 bases, with 11 bases spanning the gap. The CDR3 is 13 residues long. Germline CDR1 is KGHSH and CDR2 is LQKENI. The CDR3, as DNA: TGTGCCAGCTCACGGACAGAGGGGTACGAGCAGTACTTC. Encoded protein: CASSRTEGYEQYF.

The V gene is TRBV4-1, the J gene TRBJ2-2; no definite D call. V lost 1 base, J lost 5 bases, and 11 bases lay in between. CDR1 and CDR2 (germline): MGHRA, YSYEKL. The CDR3 loop spans 15 amino acids. The CDR3 loop reads CASSQGRLETGELFF. The CDR3 bases are TGCGCCAGCAGCCAAGGGCGGCTCGAAACCGGGGAGCTGTTTTTT.

This chain joins TRBV5-1 and TRBJ2-5; TRBD2 matches 11 bases. The trim removed 0 bases at V and 4 bases at J, leaving 2 bases unmatched. Germline values: CDR1 SGHRS, CDR2 YFSETQ. The CDR3 runs to 15 residues. The CDR3 bases are TGCGCCAGCAGCTTGGTCCTAGCGGGGGGAGAGACCCAGTACTTC. Protein: CASSLVLAGGETQYF.

V and J are TRBV2 and TRBJ1-5; a weak D match, TRBD1 (5 bases). Germline values: CDR1 SNHLY, CDR2 FYNNEI. Trimming took off 4 bases at V and 1 base at J, with 8 bases between the two ends. The CDR3 is 14 residues long. The CDR3 loop is CASSGRVSNQPQHF. CDR3 coding DNA: TGTGCCAGCAGTGGCAGGGTCAGCAATCAGCCCCAGCATTTT.

The table lists this clone with a count of one. This sequence joins TRBV12-5 and TRBJ1-5; no clear D. This CDR3 spans 14 amino acids. The ends were cut back, 1 base at V and 4 bases at J, with 8 bases in the middle. In germline, CDR1 is LGHNT, CDR2 FRNRAP. CDR3 nucleotide sequence: TGTGCTAGTGGTTTGGCCTCGGGGAATCAGCCCCAGCATTTT. The encoded protein is CASGLASGNQPQHF.

This clone is a singleton in its sample. The chain joins TRBV27 to TRBJ2-7, with D possibly matching TRBD2 (5 bases). Germline CDR1 MNHEY, CDR2 SMNVEV (reference sequence). V was shortened by 5 bases and J by 4 bases, with 15 bases between the two germline ends. The CDR3 spans 14 residues. The CDR3 is CASSPSGFRYEQYF. CDR3 in DNA: TGTGCCAGCAGTCCCTCGGGGTTTCGGTACGAGCAGTACTTC.

This clone was found once. The chain has TRBV7-2 and TRBJ2-2; 7 bases align to TRBD1. Losses at the gene ends were 4 bases for V and 6 bases for J; bases not matched to a gene: 8. The CDR3 consists of 15 residues. Germline-derived CDR1 and CDR2 are SGHTA and FQGNSA. This CDR3 is CASSWRDRVSGELFF. The CDR3 DNA reads TGTGCCAGCAGCTGGAGAGACAGGGTTTCCGGGGAGCTGTTTTTT.

The chain couples TRBV29-1 to TRBJ1-1; D remains ambiguous. CDR1 SQVTM and CDR2 ANQGSEA come from the germline V gene. The V and J ends lost 4 bases and 4 bases respectively, with 13 bases between them. This CDR3 contains 13 residues. The CDR3 bases are TGCAGCGTTGCCCAGCGGGGTGCCACTGAAGCTTTCTTT. It is translated as CSVAQRGATEAFF.

The J gene is TRBJ1-1, the V gene TRBV5-1; no firm D call. This CDR3 has 14 amino acids. Germline lookup yields CDR1 SGHRS and CDR2 YFSETQ. Deletions cut 5 bases from V and 1 base from J, with 12 bases between. The CDR3 region is CASRRGDQNTEAFF. CDR3 DNA sequence: TGCGCCAGCAGACGAGGAGATCAGAACACTGAAGCTTTCTTT.

V usage is TRBV5-4 and J usage is TRBJ1-1; possible D gene TRBD1, 5 bases. The CDR3 has 14 amino acids. The germline V gene has CDR1 SGHNT and CDR2 YYREEE (reference sequence). Deletions cut 4 bases from V and 0 bases from J, with 10 bases between. The CDR3 region is CASSPQGLNTEAFF. The DNA of the CDR3 is TGTGCCAGCAGCCCGCAGGGCCTGAACACTGAAGCTTTCTTT.

The sample holds a few counts of this clone. The V and J genes are TRBV7-6 and TRBJ2-2, with 8 bases identical to TRBD1. V trimming: 5 bases; J trimming: 1 base; junction bases outside the gene matches: 6. The CDR3 totals 16 residues. Germline CDR1 SGHVS, CDR2 FNYEAQ. This CDR3 is CASSPRQGMNTGELFF. The DNA for the CDR3 is TGTGCCAGCAGCCCCAGACAGGGGATGAACACCGGGGAGCTGTTTTTT.

The chain links TRBV15 to TRBJ2-7, with 9 bases that match TRBD2. Trimming cost V 5 bases and J 4 bases; bases outside gene matches: 6. CDR1 LNHNV and CDR2 YYDKDF come from the germline V gene (reference sequence). CDR3 length equals 14 residues. CDR3 nucleotides: TGTGCCACCAGCTCCCGCCTAGCGGGGTACGAGCAGTACTTC. Protein sequence: CATSSRLAGYEQYF.

The chain links TRBV19 to TRBJ1-5; the D gene is possibly TRBD1 (6 bases). V lost 1 base, J lost 5 bases, and 18 bases lay in between. The CDR3 consists of 17 residues. Germline V CDR1 and CDR2: LNHDA, SQIVND (reference sequence). The CDR3 here is CASSIGSGVLIHQPQHF. The CDR3 DNA reads as TGTGCCAGTAGTATAGGTTCAGGGGTTCTCATCCATCAGCCCCAGCATTTT.

This clone has just one count. The CDR3 reads CASSRTWGVNTEAFF. DNA of the CDR3: TGTGCCAGCAGCCGGACTTGGGGAGTGAACACTGAAGCTTTCTTT. The chain uses TRBV6-5 and TRBJ1-1, with no clear D. This CDR3 contains 15 residues. CDR1 is MNHEY, CDR2 SVGAGI, per germline. Trimming cost V 6 bases and J 0 bases, with 14 bases left between them.

This clone was picked up one time. Other DNA sequences in this sample translate to the same CDR3. This chain links TRBV3-1 (or the pseudogene TRBV3-2) with TRBJ2-1; no firm D call. There are 13 residues in the CDR3. Germline V gene data show CDR1 as LGHDT and CDR2 as YNNKEL (reference sequence). V gave up 0 bases and J gave up 6 bases, with 6 bases separating them. CDR3 in DNA: TGTGCCAGCAGCCAAGATAGAGGCAATGAGCAGTTCTTC. Its translation is CASSQDRGNEQFF.

This chain connects TRBV7-3 to TRBJ1-1; D possibly corresponds to TRBD1 (6 bases). V was cut by 2 bases and J by 1 base, with 14 bases left in between. Germline CDR1 SGHTA, CDR2 FQGTGA. The CDR3 runs to 16 residues. The CDR3 loop reads CASSLRQGFPNTEAFF. CDR3 DNA: TGTGCCAGCAGCTTACGGCAGGGGTTCCCGAACACTGAAGCTTTCTTT. The full variable domain, completed using reference TRBV7-3 and TRBJ1-1, is GAGVSQTPSNKVTEKGKYVELRCDPISGHTALYWYRQSLGQGPEFLIYFQGTGAADDSGLPNDRFFAVRPEGSVSTLKIQRTERGDSAVYLCASSLRQGFPNTEAFFGQGTRLTVV.

The CDR3 DNA is TGTGCCAGCAGCTTCCGCGGGAGCTATGGCTACACCTTC. This sequence encodes CASSFRGSYGYTF. The rearrangement links TRBV5-6 to TRBJ1-2, with no clear D. Trimming removed 2 bases from V and 4 bases from J, with 9 bases in between. The CDR3 totals 13 residues. Germline V gene sequence: CDR1 SGHDT, CDR2 YYEEEE. Using reference TRBV5-6 and TRBJ1-2 for the parts outside the CDR3, the full variable domain is DAGVTQSPTHLIKTRGQQVTLRCSPKSGHDTVSWYQQALGQGPQFIFQYYEEEERQRGNFPDRFSGHQFPNYSSELNVNALLLGDSALYLCASSFRGSYGYTFGSGTRLTVV.

The chain is built from TRBV30 and TRBJ1-1; D is unclear. This CDR3 is 12 amino acids long. Trimming left V 0 bases short and J 3 bases short, with 5 bases between. Germline lookup yields CDR1 GTSNPN and CDR2 SVGIG (reference sequence). The CDR3 region is CAWSVRYTEAFF. In DNA form, the CDR3 reads TGTGCCTGGAGTGTACGGTACACTGAAGCTTTCTTT.

The chain uses TRBV7-2 and TRBJ2-3; 7 positions agree with TRBD1. Germline CDR1 SGHTA, CDR2 FQGNSA. This CDR3 is 17 amino acids long. Germline trimming cut 5 bases from V and 1 base from J; bases unmatched to any gene: 12. The CDR3 DNA reads as TGTGCCAGCAGCCCACGAACGAGGGGGCGCCGCACAGATACGCAGTATTTT. Amino acids: CASSPRTRGRRTDTQYF.

This sequence joins TRBV5-1 and TRBJ2-5; TRBD1 aligns across 9 bases. The trim removed 2 bases at V and 5 bases at J, leaving 4 bases unmatched. This CDR3 is 14 amino acids long. CDR1 SGHRS and CDR2 YFSETQ come from the germline V gene. The CDR3 sequence is CASSLQGAWETQYF. The CDR3 nucleotides read TGCGCCAGCAGCTTACAGGGGGCCTGGGAGACCCAGTACTTC.

The chain has TRBV27 and TRBJ1-5; a weak D match, TRBD1 (6 bases). The germline V gene encodes CDR1 MNHEY and CDR2 SMNVEV (reference sequence). Trimming left V 6 bases short and J 4 bases short, with 16 bases between. The CDR3 is made up of 15 amino acids. The CDR3 loop is CASSFGVQGNQPQHF. The CDR3, as DNA: TGTGCCAGCAGCTTCGGCGTACAGGGAAATCAGCCCCAGCATTTT.

The genes are TRBV2 and TRBJ1-4; perhaps TRBD1 as D (5 bases). The CDR3 extends over 14 amino acids. CDR1 and CDR2 from the germline V gene are SNHLY and FYNNEI. V was pared by 7 bases and J by 5 bases, with 14 bases between. CDR3 region: CASNDGRVNEKLFF. The CDR3 bases are TGTGCCAGCAACGACGGCAGGGTAAATGAAAAACTGTTTTTT.

This clone has just one count. The chain links TRBV9 to TRBJ2-1; TRBD2 matches 9 bases. The CDR3 runs 16 residues. Germline CDR1 SGDLS, CDR2 YYNGEE. V was clipped by 4 bases and J by 9 bases; unmatched bases: 14. The CDR3 here is CASSPGPGGGAVEQFF. The CDR3 nucleotides are TGTGCCAGCAGCCCCGGTCCCGGCGGGGGGGCAGTTGAGCAGTTCTTC.

The chain has TRBV27 and TRBJ2-5, with 14 positions matching TRBD2. The CDR3 is 14 amino acids. The ends lost 8 bases at V and 5 bases at J; junction bases unmatched: 4. CDR1 MNHEY and CDR2 SMNVEV come from the germline V gene (reference sequence). The CDR3 here is CASGLAGGWETQYF. The CDR3 nucleotides read TGTGCCAGCGGACTAGCGGGGGGCTGGGAGACCCAGTACTTC.

The gene calls are TRBV9 and TRBJ2-5; 7 bases are a match to TRBD2. The CDR3 consists of 16 residues. Germline V gene lookup returns CDR1 SGDLS and CDR2 YYNGEE. The V and J ends lost 0 bases and 1 base, in that order; junction bases with no gene match: 6. CDR3 nucleotide sequence: TGTGCCAGCAGCGTAGGGGCCGGGGGGACCCAAGAGACCCAGTACTTC. It translates to CASSVGAGGTQETQYF.

This chain links TRBV27 with TRBJ1-1; no definite D call. Germline V CDR1 and CDR2: MNHEY, SMNVEV (reference sequence). The V and J ends lost 6 bases and 6 bases respectively, with 17 bases between them. The CDR3 runs 14 residues. This CDR3 is CASSSTSGWAEAFF. The CDR3 bases are TGTGCCAGCAGCTCAACCTCCGGGTGGGCTGAAGCTTTCTTT.

The chain recombines TRBV11-2 with TRBJ2-1; D is perhaps TRBD1 (6 bases). CDR1 SGHAT and CDR2 FQNNGV come from the germline V gene. CDR3 length: 14 residues. V gave up 1 base and J gave up 4 bases, with 8 bases separating them. CDR3 amino acids: CASSLVGQYNEQFF. CDR3 sequence (DNA): TGTGCCAGCAGCTTAGTCGGACAGTACAATGAGCAGTTCTTC. Looking up the rest from reference TRBV11-2 and TRBJ2-1 gives the full variable domain: EAGVAQSPRYKIIEKRQSVAFWCNPISGHATLYWYQQILGQGPKLLIQFQNNGVVDDSQLPKDRFSAERLKGVDSTLKIQPAKLEDSAVYLCASSLVGQYNEQFFGPGTRLTVL.